This TCR beta chain came from a study of human T cells and chemical hapten exposure. Whole-study context: Mainly, slight library volume differences in the pool made TCR yields vary. Study-wide points: TCRs exceeding 1 in 1000 frequency stayed unchanged with DPC sensitization.

The CDR3 is 15 residues long. The ends lost 6 bases at V and 2 bases at J; junction bases unmatched: 4. Noted time point: healthy volunteer bleed at 6 weeks. Total RNA was isolated from whole blood that had not been fractionated. Separate cDNA molecules received unique molecular identifiers, which the library attached to them. Original data processing: The number of TCRs in each sample had a median of about 95,000 and spanned roughly 23,224 to 700,000. TCRdb recomputed calls from the RACE reads with MiXCR, one row per CDR3 protein. The V and J calls were not made by the authors but by TCRdb's processing. The sample includes about 80,000 distinct CDR3 sequences, about 8.6% of them seen just once. This clonotype was picked up a small number of times. Its antigen remains unidentified.

The TCR was taken from a female donor in good health. Some clones in this sample may be carry-over from other donors' samples. The chain carries TRBV12-3 or TRBV12-4 and TRBJ2-3; the match to TRBD2 covers 11 bases. Sequenced: whole blood. The CDR3, as DNA: TGTGCCAGCAGAGCTAGCGGGGGGCACACAGATACGCAGTATTTT. This codes for CASRASGGHTDTQYF.